This T cell receptor (beta chain) derives from a study of blood T cells in healthy people across ages. This clonotype has more than one count but fewer than ten. Germline CDR1 reads MNHEY; CDR2 reads SVGEGT. The V end lost 2 bases, the J end lost 3 bases, and 17 bases lay between the germline ends. The CDR3 runs 16 residues. For the second PCR, which ran for roughly 7 to 11 cycles, a sample-barcoded 5' primer and a J-beta primer mix were used. TCRdb processed the 5' RACE reads anew with MiXCR; each CDR3 protein has one entry. Of approximately 800,000 distinct CDR3 sequences listed, approximately 25% are singletons. The same data also went into a second study, on T cells of mothers and their children. This second study notes: Researchers report slightly higher, though non-significant, overlap in related mother-child pairs than in unrelated pairs.

What was sequenced was blood. The chain joins TRBV6-2 or TRBV6-3 to TRBJ2-7; D might be TRBD1 (5 bases). The receptor was derived from a boy aged 5-17 years in good health. CDR3 loop: CASSYTLRAPFYEQYF. CDR3 bases: TGTGCCAGCAGTTACACACTCAGGGCTCCTTTCTACGAGCAGTACTTC.